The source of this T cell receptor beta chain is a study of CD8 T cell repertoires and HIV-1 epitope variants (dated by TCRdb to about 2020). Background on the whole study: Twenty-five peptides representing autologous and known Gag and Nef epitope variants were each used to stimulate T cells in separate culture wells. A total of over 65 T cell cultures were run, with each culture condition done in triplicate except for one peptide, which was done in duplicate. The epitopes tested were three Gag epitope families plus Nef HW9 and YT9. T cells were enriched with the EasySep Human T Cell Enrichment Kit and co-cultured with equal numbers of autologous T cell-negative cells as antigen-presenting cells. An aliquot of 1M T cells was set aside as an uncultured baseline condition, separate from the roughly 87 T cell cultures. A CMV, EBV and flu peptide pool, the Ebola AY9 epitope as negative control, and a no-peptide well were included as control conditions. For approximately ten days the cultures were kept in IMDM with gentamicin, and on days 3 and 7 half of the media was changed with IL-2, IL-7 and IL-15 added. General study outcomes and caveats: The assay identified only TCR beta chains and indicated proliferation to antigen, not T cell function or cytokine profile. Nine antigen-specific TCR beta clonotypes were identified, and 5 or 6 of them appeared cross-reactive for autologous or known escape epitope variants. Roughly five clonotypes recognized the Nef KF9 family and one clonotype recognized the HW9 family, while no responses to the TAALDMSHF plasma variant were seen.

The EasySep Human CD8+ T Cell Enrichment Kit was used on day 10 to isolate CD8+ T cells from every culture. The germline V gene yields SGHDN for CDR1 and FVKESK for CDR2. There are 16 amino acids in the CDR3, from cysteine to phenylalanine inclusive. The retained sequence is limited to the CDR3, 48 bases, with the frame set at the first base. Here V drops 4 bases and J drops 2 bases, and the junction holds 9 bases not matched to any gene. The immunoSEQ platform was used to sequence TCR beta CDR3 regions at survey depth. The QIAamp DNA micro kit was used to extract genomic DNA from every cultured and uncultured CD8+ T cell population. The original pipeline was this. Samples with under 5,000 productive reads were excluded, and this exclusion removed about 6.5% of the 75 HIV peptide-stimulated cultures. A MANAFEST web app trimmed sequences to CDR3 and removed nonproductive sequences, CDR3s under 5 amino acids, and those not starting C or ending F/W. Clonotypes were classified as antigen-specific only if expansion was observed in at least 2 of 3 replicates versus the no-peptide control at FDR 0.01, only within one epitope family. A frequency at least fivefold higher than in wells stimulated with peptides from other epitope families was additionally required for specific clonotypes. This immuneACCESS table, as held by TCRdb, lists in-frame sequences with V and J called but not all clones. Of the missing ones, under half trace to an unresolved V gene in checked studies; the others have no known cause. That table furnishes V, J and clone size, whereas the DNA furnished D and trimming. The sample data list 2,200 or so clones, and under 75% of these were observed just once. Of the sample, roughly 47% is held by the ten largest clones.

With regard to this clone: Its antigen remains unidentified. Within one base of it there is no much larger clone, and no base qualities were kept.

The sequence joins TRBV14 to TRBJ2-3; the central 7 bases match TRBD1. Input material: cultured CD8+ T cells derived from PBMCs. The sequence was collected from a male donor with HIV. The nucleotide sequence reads TGTGCCAGCAGCCCCCGGGACAGAGGCTACACAGATACGCAGTATTTT. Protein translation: CASSPRDRGYTDTQYF.